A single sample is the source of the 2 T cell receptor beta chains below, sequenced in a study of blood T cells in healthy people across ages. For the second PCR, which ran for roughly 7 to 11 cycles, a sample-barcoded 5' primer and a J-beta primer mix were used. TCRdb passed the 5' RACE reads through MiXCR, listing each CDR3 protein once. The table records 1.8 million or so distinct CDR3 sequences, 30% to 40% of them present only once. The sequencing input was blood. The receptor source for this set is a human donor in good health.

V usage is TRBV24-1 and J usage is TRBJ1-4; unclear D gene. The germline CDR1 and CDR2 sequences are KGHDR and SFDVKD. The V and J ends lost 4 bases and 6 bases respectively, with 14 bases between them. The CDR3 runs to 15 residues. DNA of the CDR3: TGTGCCACCAGTGAACAAACCGGGGATCATGAAAAACTGTTTTTT. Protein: CATSEQTGDHEKLFF.

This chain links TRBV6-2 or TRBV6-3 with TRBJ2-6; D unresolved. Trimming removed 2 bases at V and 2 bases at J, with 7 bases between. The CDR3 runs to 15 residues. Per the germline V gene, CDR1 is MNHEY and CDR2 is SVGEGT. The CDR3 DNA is TGTGCCAGCAGTTACATGGGCGCTGGGGCCAACGTCCTGACTTTC. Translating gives CASSYMGAGANVLTF.